Each of the 32 T cell receptor beta chains below was sequenced from the same sample in a study of read filtering for tumor transcriptome and immune sequencing (dated by TCRdb to about 2020). Sequenced on an Illumina HiSeq 4000. The Immunoverse kit was used to build TCR libraries from around 420 ng RNA, with molecular barcoded adaptors covering alpha/delta and beta/gamma chains. TCRdb trimmed the raw reads at Q25, called clones with MiXCR and kept productive beta chains. Rows are combined by CDR3 protein, so each entry shows the most common genes and DNA. For this sample the table gives 120,000 or so distinct CDR3 sequences, of which 10% to 15% were detected only once. Together, the top ten hold 9.5% to 12% of the sample. Sequenced: a population of CD138-negative cells sorted from bone marrow. The cell subset or site label, as the study defines it: bone marrow mononuclear cells depleted of CD138+ plasma/myeloma cells by negative magnetic selection. Receptors were obtained from a donor aged 40 or over with multiple myeloma.

This clonotype was seen repeatedly, ten times or more. This chain joins TRBV4-1 and TRBJ2-5, with D perhaps matching TRBD1 (6 bases). The V and J ends lost 4 bases and 2 bases respectively, with 11 bases between them. Per the germline V gene, CDR1 is MGHRA and CDR2 is YSYEKL. The CDR3 runs 14 residues. The CDR3 DNA is TGCGCCAGCAGCCGAGGAGGACAGCAAGAGACCCAGTACTTC. The encoded protein is CASSRGGQQETQYF.

This clonotype occurred many times. The gene calls are TRBV7-2 and TRBJ2-3, with a weak D call TRBD1 (7 bases). This CDR3 has 15 residues. The germline V and J ends were trimmed by 6 bases and 3 bases, with 16 bases remaining between them. Germline V gene data show CDR1 as SGHTA and CDR2 as FQGNSA. Here the CDR3 reads CASRRGLAITDTQYF. CDR3 sequence (DNA): TGTGCCAGCAGGAGGGGGCTAGCGATTACAGATACGCAGTATTTT. The full variable domain, its missing parts supplied by reference TRBV7-2 and TRBJ2-3, is GAGVSQSPSNKVTEKGKDVELRCDPISGHTALYWYRQSLGQGLEFLIYFQGNSAPDKSGLPSDRFSAERTGGSVSTLTIQRTQQEDSAVYLCASRRGLAITDTQYFGPGTRLTVL.

This clonotype was seen many times. The DNA of the CDR3 is TGTGCCAGCAGCGACAGGGGAACTGAAGCTTTCTTT. Translating it yields CASSDRGTEAFF. This chain joins TRBV6-5 and TRBJ1-1; 8 nucleotides line up with TRBD1. V shed 6 bases and J 5 bases; nucleotides not matched to a gene: 2. Germline V gene data show CDR1 as MNHEY and CDR2 as SVGAGI. The CDR3 totals 12 residues.

This clonotype was counted at least ten times. The chain links TRBV20-1 to TRBJ1-5; D remains unclear. CDR3 size: 12 residues. Trimming removed 6 bases from V and 7 bases from J, with 13 bases in between. CDR1 and CDR2 (germline): DFQATT, SNEGSKA (reference sequence). The CDR3: CSAVRLQQPQHF. The CDR3 bases are TGCAGTGCGGTCCGGCTCCAACAGCCCCAGCATTTT.

The rearrangement joins TRBV7-2 to TRBJ2-1; the match to TRBD1 covers 9 bases. Germline CDR1 SGHTA, CDR2 FQGNSA. The CDR3 extends over 15 amino acids. The V segment lost 5 bases and the J segment 10 bases; nucleotides outside the gene matches: 12. The CDR3 is CASSIEGTGIKEQFF. CDR3 sequence (DNA): TGTGCCAGCAGCATAGAGGGGACAGGGATTAAGGAGCAGTTCTTC.

This clonotype was found many times. This chain uses TRBV12-3 or TRBV12-4 with TRBJ1-1, with D uncertain. V was clipped by 3 bases and J by 3 bases, with 14 bases between them. This CDR3 has 15 residues. CDR3 sequence reads: CASSFRANGDTEAFF. The CDR3 coding sequence is TGTGCCAGCAGTTTCAGAGCTAACGGGGACACTGAAGCTTTCTTT.

This clonotype was observed many times. J is TRBJ1-1 and V is TRBV2; possibly TRBD1 for D (6 bases). Trimming removed 7 bases at V and 11 bases at J, with 23 bases between. The CDR3 loop spans 14 amino acids. From germline, CDR1 is SNHLY and CDR2 FYNNEI. CDR3 in DNA: TGTGCCAGCACCCGAAACCAACTAACAGGGCGTGCTTTCTTT. Translation: CASTRNQLTGRAFF.

This clonotype was picked up many times. DNA of the CDR3: TGTGCCAGCAGTTCCGGACTAGCGGGAGTAACCGGGGAGCTGTTTTTT. Protein sequence: CASSSGLAGVTGELFF. This sequence joins TRBV12-3 or TRBV12-4 and TRBJ2-2; the match to TRBD2 covers 13 bases. The CDR3 is 16 amino acids. V shed 4 bases, J shed 5 bases, and the junction held 4 bases outside the gene matches.

This clonotype was seen many times. The rearrangement uses TRBV11-2 and TRBJ1-5; D not certain. Germline V CDR1 and CDR2: SGHAT, FQNNGV. The CDR3 has 15 residues. The V end was cut by 5 bases, the J end by 0 bases, with 11 bases between. In nucleotides, the CDR3 is TGTGCCAGCAGCAACGACGGTAATAGCAATCAGCCCCAGCATTTT. It yields the protein CASSNDGNSNQPQHF.

This clonotype was seen ten or more times. The chain employs TRBV5-5 and TRBJ2-1, with TRBD2 matching over 7 bases. The CDR3 is 18 amino acids. The trim removed 0 bases at V and 7 bases at J, leaving 16 bases unmatched. The germline gives CDR1 SGHKS, CDR2 YYEKEE (reference sequence). The CDR3 DNA sequence: TGTGCCAGCAGCTTGGCCTGGGGTAGCCCATCGGGGGGTAATGAGCAGTTCTTC. This gives the protein CASSLAWGSPSGGNEQFF.

This clonotype was seen many times. The gene calls are TRBV11-2 and TRBJ2-1; D gene unclear. Between the trimmed V and J ends, which lost 0 bases and 9 bases, there was a span of 12 bases. Germline V gene data show CDR1 as SGHAT and CDR2 as FQNNGV. The CDR3 consists of 14 residues. The CDR3 spells CASSLDPTSGEQFF. CDR3 nucleotide sequence: TGTGCCAGCAGCTTAGACCCCACGTCCGGTGAGCAGTTCTTC.

This clonotype was recorded at least ten times. The V and J genes are TRBV2 and TRBJ2-1; 8 bases agree with TRBD1. In germline, CDR1 is SNHLY, CDR2 FYNNEI. Trimming took 7 bases from V and 0 from J; bases not matched to a gene: 11. The CDR3 sequence is 17 residues long. The CDR3: CASKDRAGRISYNEQFF. CDR3 bases: TGTGCCAGCAAGGACAGGGCCGGGCGTATCTCCTACAATGAGCAGTTCTTC.

This clonotype was detected ten times or more. The J gene is TRBJ2-6, the V gene TRBV9; 8 nucleotides agree with TRBD1. Germline V gene lookup returns CDR1 SGDLS and CDR2 YYNGEE. Unmatched junction bases numbered 5, after V lost 2 bases and J lost 4 bases. The CDR3 covers 16 residues. CDR3 nucleotide sequence: TGTGCCAGCAGCGTTCAGGGGGCATTGGGGGCCAACGTCCTGACTTTC. This gives the protein CASSVQGALGANVLTF. The whole variable domain, remainder taken from reference TRBV9 and TRBJ2-6, is DSGVTQTPKHLITATGQRVTLRCSPRSGDLSVYWYQQSLDQGLQFLIQYYNGEERAKGNILERFSAQQFPDLHSELNLSSLELGDSALYFCASSVQGALGANVLTFGAGSRLTVL.

This clonotype was seen at least ten times. The chain carries TRBV30 and TRBJ2-7, with 11 bases fitting TRBD2. Germline assignment: CDR1 GTSNPN and CDR2 SVGIG (reference sequence). The CDR3 spans 14 residues. V lost 4 bases, J lost 4 bases, and 6 bases stayed unmatched. As DNA, the CDR3 is TGTGCCTGGAAACTAGCGGGAGCTTTGTACGAGCAGTACTTC. It translates to CAWKLAGALYEQYF.

This clonotype has at least ten counts. J is TRBJ1-5 and V is TRBV29-1, with 10 bases identical to TRBD1. V was pared by 5 bases and J by 5 bases, with 3 bases of the junction left unmatched. This CDR3 has 13 amino acids. Per the germline V gene, CDR1 is SQVTM and CDR2 is ANQGSEA. The CDR3 nucleotides read TGCAGCGTTCGGACAGGGGGGGATCAGCCCCAGCATTTT. It is translated as CSVRTGGDQPQHF.

This clonotype was found a few times. This rearrangement joins TRBV3-1 to TRBJ2-3, with D perhaps being TRBD1 or TRBD2 (6 bases each). CDR1 is LGHDT, CDR2 YNNKEL, per germline (reference sequence). The CDR3 runs to 15 residues. V lost 4 bases, J lost 0 bases, and 11 bases lay in between. This CDR3 reads CASSRGATSTDTQYF. The CDR3 nucleotides are TGTGCCAGCAGCCGGGGGGCTACTAGCACAGATACGCAGTATTTT.

This clonotype came up a few times. This rearrangement joins TRBV29-1 to TRBJ1-1; possibly TRBD1 for D (5 bases). The CDR3 runs to 15 residues. Trimming stripped 3 bases from V and 3 bases from J, with 17 bases between. Germline V gene sequence: CDR1 SQVTM, CDR2 ANQGSEA. The CDR3 DNA follows: TGCAGCGTTGACGAGATTGGGGGGTTGGACACTGAAGCTTTCTTT. As protein: CSVDEIGGLDTEAFF.

This clonotype was detected ten times or more. J is TRBJ2-3 and V is TRBV12-3 or TRBV12-4; 13 positions match TRBD2. The CDR3 runs to 14 residues. Trimming at V came to 8 bases and at J to 7 bases, leaving 6 bases not matched to a gene. The CDR3 spells CASHPGLAGYTQYF. CDR3 nucleotide sequence: TGTGCCAGCCATCCGGGACTAGCGGGGTATACGCAGTATTTT.

This clonotype was recorded many times. The rearrangement links TRBV5-1 to TRBJ2-1; weak D call: TRBD1 (6 bases). Germline V gene data show CDR1 as SGHRS and CDR2 as YFSETQ. Trimming shortened V by 3 bases and J by 8 bases, and 12 bases separated the two germline ends. The CDR3 covers 13 residues. CDR3 sequence (DNA): TGCGCCAGCAGCTCCAGACAGGTTGATGAGCAGTTCTTC. Amino acids: CASSSRQVDEQFF.

This clonotype showed up just a few times. No conserved phenylalanine or tryptophan ends this CDR3, so it is likely a read error. V usage is TRBV27 and J usage is TRBJ1-1, with a tentative D call TRBD1 (5 bases). V gave up 5 bases and J gave up 0 bases, with 10 bases separating them. The CDR3 is 14 amino acids. The germline V gene has CDR1 MNHEY and CDR2 SMNVEV (reference sequence). The CDR3 sequence: CASSSRVMNTEAFS. The CDR3 DNA is TGTGCCAGCAGTAGCAGGGTTATGAACACTGAAGCTTTCTCT.

As to this clonotype: A much larger clone differs from this one at a single base, so this may be a read error. The chain joins TRBV7-9 to TRBJ2-7; tentative D call: TRBD2 (5 bases). The CDR3 sequence is 16 residues long. Germline CDR1 and CDR2: SEHNR and FQNEAQ (reference sequence). Deletions cut 8 bases from V and 0 bases from J, with 20 bases between. This chain's CDR3 is CASGLLRGTSSYEQYF. The CDR3 DNA is TGTGCCAGCGGCCTCCTTCGGGGTACCAGCTCCTACGAGCAGTACTTC.

This clonotype was seen ten or more times. The CDR3: CASSYPGATYNEQFF. CDR3 bases: TGCGCCAGCAGTTACCCAGGGGCCACCTACAATGAGCAGTTCTTC. The V and J genes are TRBV5-1 and TRBJ2-1; D is perhaps TRBD1 (6 bases). This CDR3 region has 15 residues. The germline gives CDR1 SGHRS, CDR2 YFSETQ. Trimming took 5 bases from V and 2 from J, leaving 14 bases between them.

This clonotype was observed at least ten times. This rearrangement joins TRBV28 to TRBJ2-7, with 7 bases lining up with TRBD1. Germline V CDR1 and CDR2: MDHEN, SYDVKM. Germline trimming cut 6 bases from V and 3 bases from J; bases unmatched to any gene: 11. CDR3 length: 15 residues. CDR3 nucleotides: TGTGCCAGCAGCCGAAACAGGGGTCGACTCTACGAGCAGTACTTC. It is translated as CASSRNRGRLYEQYF.

This clonotype was recorded at least ten times. V and J are TRBV3-1 and TRBJ2-5; D unresolved. The CDR3 is 15 amino acids. Germline values: CDR1 LGHDT, CDR2 YNNKEL (reference sequence). V lost 4 bases to trimming and J lost 2 bases, with 14 bases between them. As DNA, the CDR3 is TGTGCCAGCAGCCCCTCATGGGCCGTGCAAGAGACCCAGTACTTC. Translated: CASSPSWAVQETQYF.

This clonotype was seen many times. The rearrangement uses TRBV5-1 and TRBJ2-1, with a possible D match to TRBD2 (5 bases). V lost 4 bases and J lost 4, with 9 bases in between. The CDR3 contains 13 residues. Germline V lookup: CDR1 SGHRS, CDR2 YFSETQ. The CDR3 bases are TGCGCCAGCAGCCCAGGACTGTACAATGAGCAGTTCTTC. Its translation is CASSPGLYNEQFF.

With respect to this clonotype: One base away lies a much larger clone, so this may be a sequencing read error. This chain links TRBV6-2 or TRBV6-3 with TRBJ2-2; TRBD1 agrees at 9 bases. CDR1 and CDR2 from the germline V gene are MNHEY and SVGEGT. The length of the CDR3 is 16 residues. The CDR3: CASSPRGQGGTGELSF. CDR3 coding DNA: TGTGCCAGCAGTCCCAGGGGACAGGGAGGTACCGGGGAGCTGTCTTTT.

This clonotype was picked up many times. This chain connects TRBV6-2 or TRBV6-3 to TRBJ2-1; D not resolved. This CDR3 comprises 12 residues. Germline V CDR1 and CDR2: MNHEY, SVGEGT. Trimming removed 7 bases from V and 10 bases from J, with 14 bases in between. This CDR3 is CASIGRRREQFF. The CDR3 DNA follows: TGTGCCAGCATCGGACGGCGCAGGGAGCAGTTCTTC.

This sequence joins TRBV4-1 and TRBJ2-5; 8 bases agree with TRBD2. This CDR3 region has 17 residues. Germline-derived CDR1 and CDR2 are MGHRA and YSYEKL. V gave up 0 bases and J gave up 5 bases; unmatched junction bases: 11. The chain's CDR3 is CASSQEPGGAVSETQYF. The CDR3, as DNA: TGCGCCAGCAGCCAAGAACCGGGGGGGGCAGTCAGTGAGACCCAGTACTTC.

This clonotype showed up many times. V is TRBV20-1 and J is TRBJ2-1; TRBD2 matches 10 bases. The CDR3 loop spans 14 amino acids. Per the germline V gene, CDR1 is DFQATT and CDR2 is SNEGSKA (reference sequence). V shed 3 bases, J shed 9 bases, and the junction held 8 bases outside the gene matches. CDR3 amino acids: CSASMGSGRVEQFF. The CDR3 nucleotides read TGCAGTGCTAGTATGGGGAGCGGGAGGGTTGAGCAGTTCTTC.

For this clonotype: A single base separates this from a much larger clone, so it may be a read error. Since the CDR3 does not end with the conserved phenylalanine or tryptophan, this likely comes from a read error. The rearrangement uses TRBV28 and TRBJ1-2; D may be TRBD1 (5 bases). With 4 bases removed from V and 4 bases from J, the gap between germline ends came to 16 bases. Germline CDR1 and CDR2: MDHEN and SYDVKM. The CDR3 has 15 residues. The CDR3 bases are TGTGCCAGCAGTTCAACGGGGGGGTCGGGCTATGGCTACACCTTA. This gives the protein CASSSTGGSGYGYTL.

In this sample, this clonotype turned up many times. The chain is built from TRBV7-6 and TRBJ2-5; D unresolved. Germline CDR1 reads SGHVS; CDR2 reads FNYEAQ. Trimming left V 4 bases short and J 5 bases short, with 8 bases between. This CDR3 region has 12 residues. CDR3 sequence reads: CASSSQGETQYF. Written as DNA, the CDR3 is TGTGCCAGCAGCTCCCAAGGGGAGACCCAGTACTTC.

This clonotype showed up just a few times. At one boundary the junction diverges from the germline segment, which might be a read error. This chain uses TRBV7-2 with TRBJ2-1; TRBD2 matches at 8 bases. The CDR3 is 16 amino acids. CDR1 and CDR2 from the germline V gene are SGHTA and FQGNSA. The CDR3 reads CASSWASGRGSNEQLF. CDR3 bases: TGTGCCAGCAGCTGGGCGAGCGGGAGAGGGAGCAATGAGCAGCTCTTC.